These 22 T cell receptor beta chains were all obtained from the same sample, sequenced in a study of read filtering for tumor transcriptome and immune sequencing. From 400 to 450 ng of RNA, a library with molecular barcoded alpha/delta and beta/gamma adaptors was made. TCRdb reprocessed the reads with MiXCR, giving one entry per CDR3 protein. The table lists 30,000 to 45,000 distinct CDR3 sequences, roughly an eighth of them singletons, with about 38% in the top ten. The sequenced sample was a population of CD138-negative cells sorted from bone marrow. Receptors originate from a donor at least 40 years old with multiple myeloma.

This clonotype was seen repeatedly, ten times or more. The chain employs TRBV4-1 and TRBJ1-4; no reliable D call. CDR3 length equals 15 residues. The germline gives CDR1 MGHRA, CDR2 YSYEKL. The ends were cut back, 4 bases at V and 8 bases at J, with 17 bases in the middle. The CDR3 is CASSRSSTGVEKLFF. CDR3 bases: TGCGCCAGCAGCCGTTCTTCGACTGGTGTCGAAAAACTGTTTTTT.

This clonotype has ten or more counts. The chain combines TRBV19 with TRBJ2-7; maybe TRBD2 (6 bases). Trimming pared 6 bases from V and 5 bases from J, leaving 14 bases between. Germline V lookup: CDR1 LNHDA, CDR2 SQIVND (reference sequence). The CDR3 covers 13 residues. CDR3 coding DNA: TGTGCCAGTAGCCCTACTAGCCTCCACGAGCAGTACTTC. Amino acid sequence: CASSPTSLHEQYF.

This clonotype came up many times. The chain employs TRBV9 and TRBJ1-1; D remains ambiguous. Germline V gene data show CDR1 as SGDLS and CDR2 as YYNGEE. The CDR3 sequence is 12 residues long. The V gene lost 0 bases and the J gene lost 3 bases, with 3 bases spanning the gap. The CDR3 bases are TGTGCCAGCAGCGTAGGTGACACTGAAGCTTTCTTT. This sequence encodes CASSVGDTEAFF.

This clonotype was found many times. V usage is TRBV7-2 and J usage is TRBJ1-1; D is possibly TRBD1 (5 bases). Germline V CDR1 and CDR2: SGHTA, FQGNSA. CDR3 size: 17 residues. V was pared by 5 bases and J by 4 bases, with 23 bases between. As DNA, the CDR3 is TGTGCCAGCAGCCGAAGATCGGGGGTCGGAGGAACCACTGAAGCTTTCTTT. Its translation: CASSRRSGVGGTTEAFF.

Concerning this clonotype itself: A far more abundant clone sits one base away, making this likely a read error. The chain's CDR3 is CASGHHYPPGDTQYF. Here the CDR3 DNA reads TGTGCCAGCGGCCACCATTACCCCCCGGGAGATACGCAGTATTTT. The V call is TRBV3-2, the J call TRBJ2-3; whether TRBD1, the table's D call, matches the DNA was not checked. TRBV3-2 is a pseudogene locus. The CDR3 runs to 15 residues.

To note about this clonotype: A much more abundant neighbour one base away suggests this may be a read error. The CDR3 nucleotides read TGTGTCAGCAGGACGGGACTAGTGAACACCGGGGAGCTGTTTTTT. Protein sequence: CVSRTGLVNTGELFF. This chain links TRBV28 with TRBJ2-2; 8 nucleotides agree with TRBD2. The CDR3 loop spans 15 amino acids. Germline V gene lookup returns CDR1 MDHEN and CDR2 SYDVKM. Drawing the rest from reference TRBV28 and TRBJ2-2, the complete variable domain is DVKVTQSSRYLVKRTGEKVFLECVQDMDHENMFWYRQDPGLGLRLIYFSYDVKMKEKGDIPEGYSVSREKKERFSLILESASTNQTSMYLCVSRTGLVNTGELFFGEGSRLTVL.

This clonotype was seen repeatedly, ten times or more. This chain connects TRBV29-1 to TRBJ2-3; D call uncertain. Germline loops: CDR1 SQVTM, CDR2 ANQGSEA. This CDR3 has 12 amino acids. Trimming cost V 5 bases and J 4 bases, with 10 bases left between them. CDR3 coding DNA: TGCAGCGTTCAACCCGCCTCAGATACGCAGTATTTT. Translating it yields CSVQPASDTQYF.

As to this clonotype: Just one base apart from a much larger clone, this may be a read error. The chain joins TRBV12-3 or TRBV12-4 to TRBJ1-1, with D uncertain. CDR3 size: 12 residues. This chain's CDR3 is CASSFSNTEALF. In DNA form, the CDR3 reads TGTGCCAGCAGTTTTTCGAACACTGAAGCTCTCTTT.

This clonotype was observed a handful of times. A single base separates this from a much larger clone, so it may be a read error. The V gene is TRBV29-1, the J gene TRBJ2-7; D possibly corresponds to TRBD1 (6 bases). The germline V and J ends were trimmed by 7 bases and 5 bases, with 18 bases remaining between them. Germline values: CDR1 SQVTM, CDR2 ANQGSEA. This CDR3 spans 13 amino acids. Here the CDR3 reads CSANRAPYDEQYF. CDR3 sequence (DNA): TGCAGCGCGAACAGGGCCCCATATGACGAGCAGTACTTC.

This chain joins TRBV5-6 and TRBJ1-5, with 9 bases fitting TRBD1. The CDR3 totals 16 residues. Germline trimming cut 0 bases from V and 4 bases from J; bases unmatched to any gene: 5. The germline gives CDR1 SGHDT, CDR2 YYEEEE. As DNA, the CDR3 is TGTGCCAGCAGCTTGGCCTCGACAGGGGGAAATCAGCCCCAGCATTTT. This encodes CASSLASTGGNQPQHF.

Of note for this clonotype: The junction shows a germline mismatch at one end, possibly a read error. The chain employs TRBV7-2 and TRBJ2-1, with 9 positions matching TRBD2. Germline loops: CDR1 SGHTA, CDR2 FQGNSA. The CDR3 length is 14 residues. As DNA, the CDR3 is TGTGCCAGCAGCTTAACTAGCGGGTACAATCAGCAGTTCTTC. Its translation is CASSLTSGYNQQFF. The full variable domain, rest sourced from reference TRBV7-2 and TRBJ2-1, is GAGVSQSPSNKVTEKGKDVELRCDPISGHTALYWYRQSLGQGLEFLIYFQGNSAPDKSGLPSDRFSAERTGGSVSTLTIQRTQQEDSAVYLCASSLTSGYNQQFFGPGTRLTVL.

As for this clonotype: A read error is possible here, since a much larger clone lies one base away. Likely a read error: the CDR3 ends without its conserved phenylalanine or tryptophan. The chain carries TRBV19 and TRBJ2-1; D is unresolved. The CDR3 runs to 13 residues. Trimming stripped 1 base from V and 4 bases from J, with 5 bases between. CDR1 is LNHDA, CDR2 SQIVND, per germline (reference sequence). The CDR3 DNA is TGTGCCAGTAGTATAGGTAGTTACAATGAGCAGTTCCTC. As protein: CASSIGSYNEQFL.

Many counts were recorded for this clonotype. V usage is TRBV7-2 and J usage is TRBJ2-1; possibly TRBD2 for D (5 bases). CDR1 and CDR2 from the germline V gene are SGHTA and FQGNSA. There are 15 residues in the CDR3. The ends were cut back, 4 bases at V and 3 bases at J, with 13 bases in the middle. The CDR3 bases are TGTGCCAGCAGCTCTAGAGCGGACTTCTACAATGAGCAGTTCTTC. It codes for CASSSRADFYNEQFF.

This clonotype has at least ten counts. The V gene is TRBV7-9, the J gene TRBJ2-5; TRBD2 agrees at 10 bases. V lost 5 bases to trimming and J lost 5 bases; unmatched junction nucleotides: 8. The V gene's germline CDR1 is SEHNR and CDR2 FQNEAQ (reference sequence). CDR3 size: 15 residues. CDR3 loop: CASSPLLAGVETQYF. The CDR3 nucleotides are TGTGCCAGCAGCCCCCTCCTAGCGGGAGTTGAGACCCAGTACTTC.

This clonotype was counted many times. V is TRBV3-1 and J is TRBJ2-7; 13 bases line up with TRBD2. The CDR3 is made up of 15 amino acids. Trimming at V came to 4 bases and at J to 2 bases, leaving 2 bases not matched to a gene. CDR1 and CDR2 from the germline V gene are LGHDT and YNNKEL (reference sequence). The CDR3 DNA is TGTGCCAGCAGCCCTGGGACTAGCGGGACCTACGAGCAGTACTTC. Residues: CASSPGTSGTYEQYF.

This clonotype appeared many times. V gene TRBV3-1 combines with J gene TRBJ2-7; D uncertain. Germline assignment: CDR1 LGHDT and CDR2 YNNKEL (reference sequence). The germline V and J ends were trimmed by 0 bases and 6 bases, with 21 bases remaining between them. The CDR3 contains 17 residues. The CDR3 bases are TGTGCCAGCAGCCAAGAAGCGTTAGATTCGCCCCAGTGCGAGCAGTACTTC. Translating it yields CASSQEALDSPQCEQYF.

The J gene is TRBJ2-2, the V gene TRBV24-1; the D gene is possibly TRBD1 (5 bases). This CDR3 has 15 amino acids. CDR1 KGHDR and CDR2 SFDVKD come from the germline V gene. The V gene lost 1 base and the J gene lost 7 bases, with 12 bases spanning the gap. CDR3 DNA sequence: TGTGCCACCAGTGATTTTCGCAGGGCGAACGGGGAGCTGTTTTTT. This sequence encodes CATSDFRRANGELFF.

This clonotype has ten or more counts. The CDR3 loop reads CASSPRGDAEAFF. In nucleotides, the CDR3 is TGTGCCAGCAGCCCCAGGGGGGACGCTGAAGCTTTCTTT. The chain recombines TRBV7-6 with TRBJ1-1; 7 nucleotides align to TRBD1. After removal of 5 bases from V and 6 bases from J, the junction contained 6 bases not matched to a gene. Germline CDR1 and CDR2: SGHVS and FNYEAQ. This CDR3 contains 13 residues.

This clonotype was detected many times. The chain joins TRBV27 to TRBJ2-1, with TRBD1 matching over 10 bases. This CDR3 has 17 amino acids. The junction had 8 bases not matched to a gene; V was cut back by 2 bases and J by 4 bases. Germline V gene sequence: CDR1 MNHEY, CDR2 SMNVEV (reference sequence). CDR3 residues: CASSLKLGTGAYNEQFF. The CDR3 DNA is TGTGCCAGCAGTTTAAAGCTAGGGACAGGGGCATACAATGAGCAGTTCTTC.

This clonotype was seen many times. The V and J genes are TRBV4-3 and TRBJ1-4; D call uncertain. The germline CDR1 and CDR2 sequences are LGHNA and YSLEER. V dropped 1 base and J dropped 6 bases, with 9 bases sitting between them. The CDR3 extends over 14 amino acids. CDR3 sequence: CASSQGGGDEKLFF. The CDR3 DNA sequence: TGCGCCAGCAGCCAAGGAGGAGGAGATGAAAAACTGTTTTTT.

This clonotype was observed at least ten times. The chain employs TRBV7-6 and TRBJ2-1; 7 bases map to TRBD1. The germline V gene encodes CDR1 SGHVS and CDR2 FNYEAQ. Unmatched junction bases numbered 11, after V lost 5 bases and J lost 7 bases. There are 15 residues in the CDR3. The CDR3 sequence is CASSPGPQQGNEQFF. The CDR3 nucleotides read TGTGCCAGCAGCCCGGGTCCACAACAGGGGAATGAGCAGTTCTTC.

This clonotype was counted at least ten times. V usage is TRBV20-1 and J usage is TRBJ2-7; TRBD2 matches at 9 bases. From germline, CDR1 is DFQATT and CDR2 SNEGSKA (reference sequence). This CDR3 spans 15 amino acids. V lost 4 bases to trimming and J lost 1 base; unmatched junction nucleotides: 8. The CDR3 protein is CSATQAGGPSYEQYF. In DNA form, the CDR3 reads TGCAGTGCTACCCAAGCGGGAGGACCTTCCTACGAGCAGTACTTC.